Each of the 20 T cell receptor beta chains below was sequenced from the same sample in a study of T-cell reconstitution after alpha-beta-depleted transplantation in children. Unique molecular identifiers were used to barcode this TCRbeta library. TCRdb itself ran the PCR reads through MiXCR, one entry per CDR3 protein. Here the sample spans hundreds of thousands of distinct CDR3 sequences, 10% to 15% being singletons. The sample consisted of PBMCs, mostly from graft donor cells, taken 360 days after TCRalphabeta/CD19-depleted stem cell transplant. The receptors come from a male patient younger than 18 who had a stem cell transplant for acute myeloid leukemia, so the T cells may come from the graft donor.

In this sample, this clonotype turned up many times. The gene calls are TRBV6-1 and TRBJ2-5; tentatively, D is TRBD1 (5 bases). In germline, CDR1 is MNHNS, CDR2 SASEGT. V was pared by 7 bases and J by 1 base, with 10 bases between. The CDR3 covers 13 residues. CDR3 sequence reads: CASNRDSQETQYF. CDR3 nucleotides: TGTGCCAGCAATCGCGACAGCCAAGAGACCCAGTACTTC.

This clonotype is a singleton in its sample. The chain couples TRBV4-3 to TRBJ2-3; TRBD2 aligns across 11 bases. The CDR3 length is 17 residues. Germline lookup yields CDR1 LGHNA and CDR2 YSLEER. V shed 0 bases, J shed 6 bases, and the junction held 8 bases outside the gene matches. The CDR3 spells CASSQDETSGSSDTQYF. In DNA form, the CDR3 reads TGCGCCAGCAGCCAAGACGAAACTAGCGGGAGTTCGGATACGCAGTATTTT.

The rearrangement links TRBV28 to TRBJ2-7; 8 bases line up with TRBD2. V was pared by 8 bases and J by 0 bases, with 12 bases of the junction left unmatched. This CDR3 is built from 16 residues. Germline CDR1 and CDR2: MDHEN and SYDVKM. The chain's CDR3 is CASGLPGGGSSYEQYF. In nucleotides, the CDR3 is TGTGCCAGCGGACTTCCCGGGGGGGGTTCCTCCTACGAGCAGTACTTC.

As DNA, the CDR3 is TGCGCCAGCAGCTCTCCCGTCGGGACTAGCATTAACAATGAGCAGTTCTTC. Translating gives CASSSPVGTSINNEQFF. V usage is TRBV5-1 and J usage is TRBJ2-1; 9 nucleotides match TRBD2. J lost 5 bases, V lost 3 bases, and 12 bases had no gene match. This CDR3 has 17 amino acids. Looked up from germline, CDR1 is SGHRS and CDR2 is YFSETQ.

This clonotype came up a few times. CDR3 bases: TGCGCCAGCAGCTTGCGAGGGCTAGGCACTGAAGCTTTCTTT. It translates to CASSLRGLGTEAFF. The chain recombines TRBV5-1 with TRBJ1-1; D is unclear. V lost 1 base, J lost 4 bases, and 11 bases lay in between. The CDR3 consists of 14 residues. Germline V gene data show CDR1 as SGHRS and CDR2 as YFSETQ.

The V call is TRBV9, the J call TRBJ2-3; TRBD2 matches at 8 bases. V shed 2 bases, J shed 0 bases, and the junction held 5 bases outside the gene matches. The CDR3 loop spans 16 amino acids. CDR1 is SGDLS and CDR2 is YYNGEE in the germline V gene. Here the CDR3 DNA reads TGTGCCAGCAGCGTCAGCGGGAGTTCTAGCACAGATACGCAGTATTTT. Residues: CASSVSGSSSTDTQYF.

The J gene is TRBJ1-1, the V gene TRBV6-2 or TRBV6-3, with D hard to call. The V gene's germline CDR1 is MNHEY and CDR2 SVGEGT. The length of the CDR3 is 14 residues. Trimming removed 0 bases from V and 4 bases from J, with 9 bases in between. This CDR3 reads CASSYSVEITEAFF. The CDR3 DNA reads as TGTGCCAGCAGTTACTCCGTCGAGATCACTGAAGCTTTCTTT.

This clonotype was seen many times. The CDR3 spells CSVPGRKTYEQYF. In DNA, the CDR3 is TGCAGCGTTCCGGGACGAAAAACCTACGAGCAGTACTTC. V usage is TRBV29-1 and J usage is TRBJ2-7; D assignment may be TRBD1 or TRBD2 (5 bases each). The CDR3 loop spans 13 amino acids. V shed 5 bases and J shed 2 bases, with 13 bases lying between them. From germline, CDR1 is SQVTM and CDR2 ANQGSEA.

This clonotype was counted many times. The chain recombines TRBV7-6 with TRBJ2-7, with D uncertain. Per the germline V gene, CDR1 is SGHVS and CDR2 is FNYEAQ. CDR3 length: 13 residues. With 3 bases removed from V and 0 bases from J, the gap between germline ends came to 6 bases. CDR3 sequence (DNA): TGTGCCAGCAGCTTTACTAACTCCTACGAGCAGTACTTC. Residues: CASSFTNSYEQYF.

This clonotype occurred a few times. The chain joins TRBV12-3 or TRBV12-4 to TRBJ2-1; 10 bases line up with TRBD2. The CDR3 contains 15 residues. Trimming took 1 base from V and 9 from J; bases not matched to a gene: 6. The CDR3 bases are TGTGCCAGCAGTTTAGTAGCGGGAGGAAGGGGTGAGCAGTTCTTC. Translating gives CASSLVAGGRGEQFF.

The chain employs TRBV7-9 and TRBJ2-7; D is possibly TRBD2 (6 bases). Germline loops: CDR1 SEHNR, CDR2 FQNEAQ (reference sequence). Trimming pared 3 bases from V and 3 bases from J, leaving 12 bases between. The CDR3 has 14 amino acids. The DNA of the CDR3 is TGTGCCAGCAGCTTGAGTAGCGGACGCTACGAGCAGTACTTC. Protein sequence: CASSLSSGRYEQYF.

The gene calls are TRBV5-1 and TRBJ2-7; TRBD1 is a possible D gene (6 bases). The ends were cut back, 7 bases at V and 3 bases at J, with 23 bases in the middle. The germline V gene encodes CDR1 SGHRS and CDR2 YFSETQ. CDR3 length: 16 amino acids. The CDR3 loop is CASRATGHGAFYEQYF. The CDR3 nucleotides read TGCGCCAGCCGCGCGACAGGTCATGGGGCCTTCTACGAGCAGTACTTC.

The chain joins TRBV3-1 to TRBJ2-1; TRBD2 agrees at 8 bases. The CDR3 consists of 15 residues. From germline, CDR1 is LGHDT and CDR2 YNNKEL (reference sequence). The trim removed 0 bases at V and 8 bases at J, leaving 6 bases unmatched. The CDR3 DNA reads TGTGCCAGCAGCCAAGATCCTCCGCGGGAGGATGAGCAGTTCTTC. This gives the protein CASSQDPPREDEQFF.

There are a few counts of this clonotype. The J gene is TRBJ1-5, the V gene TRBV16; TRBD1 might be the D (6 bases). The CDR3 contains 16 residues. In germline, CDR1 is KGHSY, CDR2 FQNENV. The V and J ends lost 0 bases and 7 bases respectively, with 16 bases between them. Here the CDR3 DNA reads TGTGCCAGCAGCCAATCGCGAGGGGGGTATGGCCAGCCCCAGCATTTT. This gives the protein CASSQSRGGYGQPQHF.

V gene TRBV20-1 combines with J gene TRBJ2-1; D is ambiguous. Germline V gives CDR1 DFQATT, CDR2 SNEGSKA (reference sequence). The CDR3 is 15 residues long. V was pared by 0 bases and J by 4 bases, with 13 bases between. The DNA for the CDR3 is TGCAGTGCTAGAGAGGCGGAGACCCAATACAATGAGCAGTTCTTC. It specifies CSAREAETQYNEQFF.

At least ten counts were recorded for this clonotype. CDR3 in amino acids: CSASGSVDTQYF. The DNA for the CDR3 is TGCAGTGCTAGCGGGAGTGTAGATACGCAGTATTTT. The chain employs TRBV20-1 and TRBJ2-3; possible D gene TRBD2, 6 bases. Trimming took 3 bases from V and 5 from J, leaving 9 bases between them. The CDR3 loop spans 12 amino acids. Germline V lookup: CDR1 DFQATT, CDR2 SNEGSKA (reference sequence).

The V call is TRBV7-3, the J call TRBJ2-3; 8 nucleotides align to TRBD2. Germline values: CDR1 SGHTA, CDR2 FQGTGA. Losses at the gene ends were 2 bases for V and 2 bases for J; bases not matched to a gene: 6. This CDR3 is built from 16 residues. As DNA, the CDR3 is TGTGCCAGCAGCTTAGGTACTAGCGGACCCACAGATACGCAGTATTTT. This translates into CASSLGTSGPTDTQYF.

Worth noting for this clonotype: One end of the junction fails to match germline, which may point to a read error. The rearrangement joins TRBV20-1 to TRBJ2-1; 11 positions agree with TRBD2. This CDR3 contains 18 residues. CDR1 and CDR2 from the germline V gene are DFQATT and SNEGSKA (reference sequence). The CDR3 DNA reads TGCAGTGTTAGAGGACGGGGGACGACTAGCGGGGTCTACAATGAGCAGTTCTTC. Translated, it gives CSVRGRGTTSGVYNEQFF.

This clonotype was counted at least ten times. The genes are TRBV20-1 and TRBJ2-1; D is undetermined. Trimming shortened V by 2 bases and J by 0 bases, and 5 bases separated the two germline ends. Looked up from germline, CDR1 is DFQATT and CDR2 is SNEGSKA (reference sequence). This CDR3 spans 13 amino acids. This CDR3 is CSARLDSYNEQFF. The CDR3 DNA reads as TGCAGTGCTAGACTCGACTCCTACAATGAGCAGTTCTTC.

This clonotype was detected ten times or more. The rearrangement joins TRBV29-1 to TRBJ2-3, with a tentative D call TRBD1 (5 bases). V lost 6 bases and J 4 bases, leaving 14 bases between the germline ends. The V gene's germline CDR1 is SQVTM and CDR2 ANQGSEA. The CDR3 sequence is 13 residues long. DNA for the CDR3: TGCAGCGTGTCATCAGGGTGGGCAGATACGCAGTATTTT. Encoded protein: CSVSSGWADTQYF.